Below, 12 T cell receptor beta chains from the same sample are listed, as sequenced in a study of PD-L1 blockade in urothelial cancer. As to time point: peripheral blood 6 weeks after treatment start. The method was immunoSEQ multiplex PCR; TCRdb's version includes in-frame clones alone and lacks a portion of them. In the table there are tens of thousands of clones, approximately 89% of which are singletons. The sample here was PBMCs, taken around atezolizumab (anti-PD-L1) treatment. Receptor source: a woman aged 55-69 years with urothelial cancer.

The J gene is TRBJ2-5, the V gene TRBV2; maybe TRBD1 (6 bases). CDR1 is SNHLY and CDR2 is FYNNEI in the germline V gene. This CDR3 contains 14 residues. Trimming cost V 6 bases and J 3 bases, with 14 bases left between them. CDR3 region: CASSVNRDEETQYF. CDR3 DNA: TGTGCCAGCAGCGTAAACAGGGACGAAGAGACCCAGTACTTC.

This clone was observed a single time. The J gene is TRBJ1-1, the V gene TRBV7-2, with D perhaps TRBD1 (6 bases). Trimming pared 5 bases from V and 0 bases from J, leaving 19 bases between. The germline V gene has CDR1 SGHTA and CDR2 FQGNSA. The CDR3 loop spans 17 amino acids. The CDR3 region has the DNA TGTGCCAGCAGCACCTCGGGGGGGCCTCCATTGAACACTGAAGCTTTCTTT. Translated: CASSTSGGPPLNTEAFF. The entire variable domain, with the rest obtained from reference TRBV7-2 and TRBJ1-1, is as follows: GAGVSQSPSNKVTEKGKDVELRCDPISGHTALYWYRQSLGQGLEFLIYFQGNSAPDKSGLPSDRFSAERTGGSVSTLTIQRTQQEDSAVYLCASSTSGGPPLNTEAFFGQGTRLTVV.

The chain has TRBV5-6 and TRBJ2-7; 8 positions agree with TRBD2. From germline, CDR1 is SGHDT and CDR2 YYEEEE. Trimming cost V 1 base and J 2 bases; bases outside gene matches: 8. CDR3 length equals 16 residues. The CDR3 sequence: CASSLLSAGATYEQYF. The CDR3 DNA reads TGTGCCAGCAGCTTGCTGTCAGCGGGGGCAACCTACGAGCAGTACTTC.

The V gene is TRBV18, the J gene TRBJ1-5; TRBD1 agrees at 8 bases. V lost 3 bases and J lost 7; bases outside the gene matches: 11. The CDR3 is 16 residues long. Germline CDR1 reads KGHSH; CDR2 reads LQKENI. Here the CDR3 reads CASSPVDRAAEQPQHF. The CDR3 region has the DNA TGTGCCAGCTCACCCGTGGACAGGGCTGCAGAGCAGCCCCAGCATTTT. The entire variable domain, with the rest obtained from reference TRBV18 and TRBJ1-5, is as follows: NAGVMQNPRHLVRRRGQEARLRCSPMKGHSHVYWYRQLPEEGLKFMVYLQKENIIDESGMPKERFSAEFPKEGPSILRIQQVVRGDSAAYFCASSPVDRAAEQPQHFGDGTRLSIL.

The rearrangement uses TRBV7-7 and TRBJ2-2; 7 nucleotides line up with TRBD1. This CDR3 contains 14 residues. CDR1 and CDR2 from the germline V gene are SSHAT and FNYEAQ (reference sequence). The ends lost 1 base at V and 6 bases at J; junction bases unmatched: 2. CDR3 sequence reads: CASSLERGPGELFF. Written as DNA, the CDR3 is TGTGCCAGCAGCTTAGAGAGGGGGCCCGGGGAGCTGTTTTTT.

The J gene is TRBJ2-3, the V gene TRBV28, with 7 positions matching TRBD2. CDR1 MDHEN and CDR2 SYDVKM come from the germline V gene. The J segment lost 0 bases and the V segment lost 11 bases, leaving 5 bases of the junction unmatched. The CDR3 totals 13 residues. This CDR3 reads CAVTGGSTDTQYF. The DNA of the CDR3 is TGTGCCGTAACGGGGGGTAGCACAGATACGCAGTATTTT.

V usage is TRBV7-9 and J usage is TRBJ1-1, with D possibly TRBD1 on 5 matching bases. This CDR3 is built from 12 residues. V lost 3 bases and J lost 6, with 8 bases in between. Germline values: CDR1 SEHNR, CDR2 FQNEAQ (reference sequence). DNA of the CDR3: TGTGCCAGCAGCTTCGGGACTCCTGAAGCTTTCTTT. Protein product: CASSFGTPEAFF.

The chain is built from TRBV5-1 and TRBJ2-2; 7 bases are a match to TRBD2. CDR1 SGHRS and CDR2 YFSETQ come from the germline V gene. This CDR3 spans 15 amino acids. J was trimmed by 4 bases and V by 4 bases; bases with no gene match: 7. The CDR3 protein is CASSPMSGGTGELFF. The CDR3 DNA follows: TGCGCCAGCAGCCCAATGTCGGGGGGCACCGGGGAGCTGTTTTTT.

This rearrangement joins TRBV27 to TRBJ2-7, with 11 bases identical to TRBD1. Germline V gives CDR1 MNHEY, CDR2 SMNVEV (reference sequence). Trimming took 5 bases from V and 2 from J; bases not matched to a gene: 8. The CDR3 sequence is 16 residues long. This CDR3 is CASSPSAGQGAYEQYF. The CDR3 DNA reads as TGTGCCAGCAGTCCGTCTGCGGGACAGGGGGCCTACGAGCAGTACTTC.

The chain has TRBV19 and TRBJ2-7; 7 positions agree with TRBD1. CDR1 and CDR2 from the germline V gene are LNHDA and SQIVND (reference sequence). CDR3 length: 13 amino acids. Trimming removed 5 bases from V and 6 bases from J; junction bases left unmatched: 7. The CDR3 DNA reads as TGTGCCAGTAGTCCTGACAGGGATTCCGAGCAGTACTTC. Its protein product is CASSPDRDSEQYF.

The chain is built from TRBV21-1 and TRBJ1-3; TRBD1 is taken as the D call from the table, unchecked against the DNA. TRBV21-1 is termed a pseudogene. The CDR3 sequence is 16 residues long. The CDR3 DNA is TGTGCCAGCAGCATGGGGACAGGATTCTCTGGAAACACCATATATTTT. It codes for CASSMGTGFSGNTIYF.

This clone has just one count. This rearrangement joins TRBV28 to TRBJ2-7; 13 bases map to TRBD2. Germline trimming cut 5 bases from V and 3 bases from J; bases unmatched to any gene: 13. The CDR3 extends over 18 amino acids. Germline-derived CDR1 and CDR2 are MDHEN and SYDVKM. CDR3 amino acids: CASSPLTLAGGPHYEQYF. In nucleotides, the CDR3 is TGTGCCAGCAGTCCACTAACACTAGCGGGAGGGCCCCACTACGAGCAGTACTTC.